These T cell receptor beta chains were read from a single sample in a study of blood T cell repertoires in COVID-19. TCRdb's table, derived via immunoSEQ multiplex PCR, lists solely in-frame clones and lacks some. The table has 350,000 to 450,000 clones, approximately 90% seen once. Sequenced: PBMCs or T cells enriched from blood (not recorded which). Receptors were obtained from a young man who had recovered from COVID-19. CDR3s include the opening cysteine and the closing phenylalanine or tryptophan. A D gene is named only where the DNA matches it firmly. Clone size is stated in some rows and not others, as once, few, many or a class when expanded.

CDR3 length	V gene	D gene	clone size	J gene	CDR3 protein	CDR3 DNA
15	TRBV7-2	-	-	TRBJ1-1	CASSFREQWNTEAFF	TGTGCCAGCAGCTTCAGGGAACAATGGAACACTGAAGCTTTCTTT
14	TRBV28	-	-	TRBJ2-3	CASRSYGTTDTQYF	TGTGCCAGCAGGTCTTACGGGACAACAGATACGCAGTATTTT
15	TRBV30	-	-	TRBJ1-6	CAWGPLWGRNSPLHF	TGTGCCTGGGGCCCACTATGGGGGCGGAATTCACCCCTCCACTTT
14	TRBV27	-	-	TRBJ2-2	CASSLGQGTGELFF	TGTGCCAGCAGTTTAGGTCAGGGTACCGGGGAGCTGTTTTTT
15	TRBV11-3	-	-	TRBJ2-1	CASSSRDSHYNEQFF	TGTGCCAGCAGCTCACGGGACTCCCACTACAATGAGCAGTTCTTC
15	TRBV28	TRBD1	once	TRBJ1-1	CASRSGTGALTEAFF	TGTGCCAGCAGGTCCGGGACAGGGGCTCTCACTGAAGCTTTCTTT
14	TRBV28	-	-	TRBJ1-6	CASSLGQANSPLHF	TGTGCCAGCAGTTTAGGGCAGGCAAATTCACCCCTCCACTTT
16	TRBV28	TRBD2	-	TRBJ2-4	CASSLWASGSQNIQYF	TGTGCCAGCAGTTTATGGGCTAGCGGGAGCCAAAACATTCAGTACTTC
14	TRBV21-1	-	-	TRBJ2-5	CASSESGQKETQYF	TGTGCCAGCAGCGAATCCGGACAGAAAGAGACCCAGTACTTC
16	TRBV3-1/TRBV3-2	-	-	TRBJ1-6	CASSQASAGDGSPLHF	TGTGCCAGCAGCCAAGCATCTGCAGGCGACGGTTCACCCCTCCACTTT
13	TRBV19	-	-	TRBJ2-7	CASSIATGPEQYF	TGTGCCAGTAGTATAGCCACAGGGCCCGAGCAGTACTTC
19	TRBV28	TRBD2	-	TRBJ2-5	CAIDEGPGLAGGGAETQYF	TGTGCCATCGACGAAGGCCCGGGACTAGCGGGAGGAGGTGCGGAGACCCAGTACTTC
15	TRBV5-5	TRBD1	-	TRBJ2-2	CASSPGTENTGELFF	TGTGCCAGCAGCCCCGGGACAGAGAACACCGGGGAGCTGTTTTTT
14	TRBV11-2	-	-	TRBJ2-7	CASSSSLGGYEQYF	TGTGCCAGCAGCTCAAGCCTAGGGGGCTACGAGCAGTACTTC
16	TRBV3-1/TRBV3-2	-	-	TRBJ1-5	CASSQDAGDSYQPQHF	TGTGCCAGCAGCCAAGATGCGGGGGATTCGTATCAGCCCCAGCATTTT
18	TRBV3-1/TRBV3-2	TRBD2	-	TRBJ2-1	CASSQEFGTSGSFYEQFF	TGTGCCAGCAGCCAAGAGTTCGGGACTAGCGGGAGTTTTTATGAGCAGTTCTTC
16	TRBV5-4	TRBD2	-	TRBJ2-3	CASSRKAGLDTDTQYF	TGTGCCAGCAGCCGAAAAGCGGGATTAGACACAGATACGCAGTATTTT
19	TRBV13	TRBD2	few	TRBJ2-7	CASSLGLGGGRAATSEQYF	TGTGCCAGCAGCTTAGGCCTAGGCGGGGGGCGCGCTGCTACGTCCGAGCAGTACTTC
17	TRBV5-6	-	-	TRBJ2-1	CASSMGVRTIGHNEQFF	TGTGCCAGCAGCATGGGTGTGCGGACAATCGGACACAATGAGCAGTTCTTC
16	TRBV19	-	-	TRBJ1-5	CASSIDTGDSNQPQHF	TGTGCCAGTAGTATAGACACTGGTGATAGCAATCAGCCCCAGCATTTT
14	TRBV6-5	TRBD1	-	TRBJ1-6	CASSYWDRNSPLHF	TGTGCCAGCAGTTACTGGGACAGGAATTCACCCCTCCACTTT
16	TRBV24-1	TRBD2	-	TRBJ2-3	CATSDLPGRRTDTQYF	TGTGCCACCAGTGATTTGCCCGGGAGGCGCACAGATACGCAGTATTTT
12	TRBV27	-	-	TRBJ2-7	CASSTSSYEQYF	TGTGCCAGCAGTACGAGCTCCTACGAGCAGTACTTC
14	TRBV9	-	-	TRBJ2-1	CASSVHGTYNEQFF	TGTGCCAGCAGCGTACACGGGACCTACAATGAGCAGTTCTTC
16	TRBV18	TRBD1	-	TRBJ1-6	CASSPSTGGIDSPLHF	TGTGCCAGCTCACCATCCACAGGGGGCATCGATTCACCCCTCCACTTT
14	TRBV28	-	-	TRBJ2-1	CASSSPLKYNEQFF	TGTGCCAGCAGTTCCCCCCTAAAATACAATGAGCAGTTCTTC
18	TRBV7-2	TRBD2	-	TRBJ2-2	CASSSYASSGRNTGELFF	TGTGCCAGCAGCTCTTACGCATCTAGCGGGAGGAACACCGGGGAGCTGTTTTTT
15	TRBV27	TRBD2	-	TRBJ2-7	CASSTTSGLSYEQYF	TGTGCCAGCAGTACAACTAGCGGATTATCCTACGAGCAGTACTTC
14	TRBV5-1	-	-	TRBJ2-5	CASSIGSAVSDQYF	TGCGCCAGCAGCATCGGGTCGGCCGTGTCGGACCAGTACTTC
16	TRBV7-2	TRBD2	-	TRBJ2-5	CASSPSTAGGWETQYF	TGTGCCAGCAGCCCAAGCACAGCGGGAGGGTGGGAGACCCAGTACTTC